Following are 15 T cell receptor beta chains from one sample sequenced in a study of tumor and adjacent non-tumor tissue in lung cancer. TCRbeta libraries were built with three rounds of nested PCR, modified from ARM-PCR. MiXCR, run by TCRdb on the multiplex PCR reads, gives a single entry per CDR3 protein. The sample shows 120,000 or so distinct CDR3 sequences, 60% to 70% of them seen only once. RNA was extracted from bulk tissue without any cell sorting. Sequenced: lung tumor tissue. The receptors here all came from a young man with non-small cell lung cancer.

On this clonotype itself: Since no conserved phenylalanine or tryptophan closes the CDR3, a read error is the likely cause. The chain recombines TRBV12-3 or TRBV12-4 with TRBJ1-4; D remains ambiguous. Trimming pared 5 bases from V and 8 bases from J, leaving 12 bases between. The CDR3 contains 13 residues. As DNA, the CDR3 is TGTGCCAGCAGTCTAGAAAGGCGAGAAAAACTGTTTTAT. Translating gives CASSLERREKLFY.

On this clonotype itself: This could be a read error, since a much larger clone is one nucleotide away. The chain couples TRBV6-6 to TRBJ2-7, with 7 bases aligning to TRBD2. V was clipped by 5 bases and J by 0 bases; unmatched bases: 10. Germline CDR1 is MNHNY and CDR2 is SVGAGI (reference sequence). The CDR3 has 16 residues. CDR3 nucleotides: TGTGCCAGCAGTCTCCGGAGAGCGGGGACCTCCTACGAGCAGTACTTC. The encoded protein is CASSLRRAGTSYEQYF.

This clonotype was recorded only once. One end of the junction fails to match germline, which may point to a read error. This chain uses TRBV10-3 with TRBJ2-1, with TRBD2 as a possible D gene (6 bases). Germline lookup yields CDR1 ENHRY and CDR2 SYGVKD. This CDR3 region has 15 residues. CDR3 sequence reads: CAISESGAEGNEQFF. CDR3 nucleotide sequence: TGCGCCATCAGTGAGTCGGGAGCGGAGGGGAATGAGCAGTTCTTC.

The chain carries TRBV24-1 and TRBJ1-1, with 10 bases aligning to TRBD1. CDR1 is KGHDR and CDR2 is SFDVKD in the germline V gene. The V segment lost 5 bases and the J segment 3 bases; nucleotides outside the gene matches: 2. The CDR3 spans 14 residues. CDR3 protein: CATSAGTGDTEAFF. The CDR3 bases are TGTGCCACCAGTGCCGGGACAGGGGACACTGAAGCTTTCTTT.

Regarding this clonotype: A junction end diverges from the germline sequence, so it may reflect a read error. The V gene is TRBV10-3, the J gene TRBJ1-5; D not resolved. The length of the CDR3 is 15 residues. CDR1 and CDR2 (germline): ENHRY, SYGVKD. The CDR3 coding sequence is TGTGCCACCACCGGGAGGGCGGATAGCAATCAGCCTCAGCATTTT. The encoded protein is CATTGRADSNQPQHF.

A note on this clonotype: This could be a read error, since a much larger clone is one nucleotide away. This CDR3 reads CSAPQGEGNEQFF. The CDR3 DNA is TGCAGTGCCCCCCAGGGTGAAGGGAATGAGCAGTTCTTC. The chain is built from TRBV20-1 and TRBJ2-1; TRBD1 is a possible D gene (5 bases). V was pared by 6 bases and J by 7 bases, with 16 bases between. The V gene's germline CDR1 is DFQATT and CDR2 SNEGSKA (reference sequence). CDR3 length: 13 residues.

In the case of this clonotype: A much larger clonotype is one base distant, so this may be a read error. The gene calls are TRBV6-2 or TRBV6-3 and TRBJ2-6; D unresolved. Germline loops: CDR1 MNHEY, CDR2 SVGEGT. This CDR3 has 18 amino acids. The CDR3 reads CASSYSGYRLSEANVLTF. The CDR3 DNA is TGTGCCAGCAGTTACTCAGGGTATCGGCTATCTGAGGCCAACGTCCTGACTTTC.

To note about this clonotype: It may be a read error: a sequence one base away is much more abundant. The chain employs TRBV10-3 and TRBJ2-3, with TRBD2 identical over 7 bases. The V segment lost 7 bases and the J segment 3 bases; nucleotides outside the gene matches: 4. The CDR3 is made up of 13 amino acids. Per germline, CDR1 ENHRY and CDR2 SYGVKD. CDR3 amino acids: CAIISGTTDTQYF. The CDR3, as DNA: TGTGCCATCATAAGCGGGACGACAGATACGCAGTATTTT.

This chain uses TRBV12-3 or TRBV12-4 with TRBJ2-5, with D possibly being TRBD1 (5 bases). V gave up 5 bases and J gave up 0 bases, with 10 bases separating them. The CDR3 loop spans 14 amino acids. CDR3 DNA: TGTGCCAGCAGTGTGACAGTGTACCAAGAGACCCAGTACTTC. This translates into CASSVTVYQETQYF.

V is TRBV11-2 and J is TRBJ1-2; 9 nucleotides align to TRBD1. The CDR3 is 12 residues long. Germline CDR1 and CDR2: SGHAT and FQNNGV. The CDR3 DNA follows: TGTAGCTGCAGCAGGACAGGGGATGGCTACACCTTC. Translation: CSCSRTGDGYTF. The full variable domain, completed using reference TRBV11-2 and TRBJ1-2, is EAGVAQSPRYKIIEKRQSVAFWCNPISGHATLYWYQQILGQGPKLLIQFQNNGVVDDSQLPKDRFSAERLKGVDSTLKIQPAKLEDSAVYLCSCSRTGDGYTFGSGTRLTVV.

The chain has TRBV15 and TRBJ2-5; D is possibly TRBD2 (5 bases). The CDR3 sequence is 12 residues long. Germline CDR1 is LNHNV and CDR2 is YYDKDF (reference sequence). The V and J ends lost 8 bases and 2 bases respectively, with 9 bases between them. CDR3 protein: CATGAVQETQYF. The CDR3 bases are TGTGCCACCGGAGCGGTTCAAGAGACCCAGTACTTC.

The rearrangement links TRBV5-8 to TRBJ2-1; TRBD2 might be the D (8 bases). CDR3 length equals 20 residues. Between the trimmed V and J ends, which lost 0 bases and 6 bases, there was a span of 28 bases. Germline CDR1 and CDR2: SGHTS and YDEGEE. For the CDR3, the DNA is TGTGCCAGCAGCTTGGAGGGGGCCCTAGCGGGTGACGCCATTGGCAATGAGCAGTTCTTC. Translated, it gives CASSLEGALAGDAIGNEQFF.

Concerning this clonotype itself: One end of the junction does not line up with germline, which may come from a read error. The J gene is TRBJ2-3, the V gene TRBV11-2; D not certain. This CDR3 comprises 14 residues. Germline V gene sequence: CDR1 SGHAT, CDR2 FQNNGV. The DNA for the CDR3 is TGTGGCAGCAACTTATTCGACAGCACAGATACGCAGTATTTT. It yields the protein CGSNLFDSTDTQYF.

With regard to this clonotype: This may be a read error, as it is one base from a much larger clone. The chain has TRBV6-1 and TRBJ2-3; D is possibly TRBD1 (5 bases). The V gene's germline CDR1 is MNHNS and CDR2 SASEGT. The CDR3 totals 14 residues. Trimming cost V 4 bases and J 4 bases, with 12 bases left between them. The CDR3 DNA sequence: TGTGCCAGCAGTGGGCAACAGGTCGCAGATACGCAGTATTTT. It specifies CASSGQQVADTQYF.

A note on this clonotype: The conserved phenylalanine or tryptophan is not found at the CDR3 terminus, so this likely reflects a read error. V is TRBV12-3 or TRBV12-4 and J is TRBJ2-7; 9 nucleotides align to TRBD2. Germline trimming cut 1 base from V and 5 bases from J; bases unmatched to any gene: 12. CDR3 size: 17 residues. The CDR3 sequence: CASSLVAGGPAFNEQYP. For the CDR3, the DNA is TGTGCCAGCAGTTTAGTTGCGGGAGGGCCAGCGTTCAACGAGCAGTACCCC.